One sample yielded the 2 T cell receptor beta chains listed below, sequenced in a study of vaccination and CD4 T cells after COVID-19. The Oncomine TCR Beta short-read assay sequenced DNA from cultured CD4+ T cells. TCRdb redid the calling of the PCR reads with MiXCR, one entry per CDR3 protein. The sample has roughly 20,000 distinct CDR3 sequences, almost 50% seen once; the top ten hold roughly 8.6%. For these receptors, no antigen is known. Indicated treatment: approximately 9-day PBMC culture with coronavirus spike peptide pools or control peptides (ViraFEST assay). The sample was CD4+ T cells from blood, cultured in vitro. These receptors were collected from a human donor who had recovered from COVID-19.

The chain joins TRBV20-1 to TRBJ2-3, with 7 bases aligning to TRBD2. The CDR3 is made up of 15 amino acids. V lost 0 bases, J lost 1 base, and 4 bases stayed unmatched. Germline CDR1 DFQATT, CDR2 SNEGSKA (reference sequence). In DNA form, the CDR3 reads TGCAGTGCTAGAGATGCGGGAGAAGGCACAGATACGCAGTATTTT. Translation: CSARDAGEGTDTQYF.

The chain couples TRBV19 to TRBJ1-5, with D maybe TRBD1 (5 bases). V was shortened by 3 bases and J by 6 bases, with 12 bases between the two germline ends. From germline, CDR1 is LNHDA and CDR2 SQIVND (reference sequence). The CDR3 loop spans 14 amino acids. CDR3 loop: CASSIGGVPQPQHF. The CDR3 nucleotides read TGTGCCAGTAGTATCGGAGGGGTCCCTCAGCCCCAGCATTTT.